Listed here are 2 T cell receptor beta chains from one sample, sequenced in a study of tumor and adjacent non-tumor tissue in lung cancer. The template was RNA from unsorted bulk tissue. TCRbeta libraries were built with three rounds of nested PCR, modified from ARM-PCR. TCRdb fed the multiplex PCR reads into MiXCR, producing one record per CDR3 protein. This table holds some 120,000 distinct CDR3 sequences, 66% found once. Material: lung tumor tissue. The receptor source for this set is a man aged 25-45 years with non-small cell lung cancer.

For this clonotype: A much larger clone is a single base away; this may be a read error. The CDR3 here is CASSQVRTGTYDYTF. CDR3 bases: TGCGCCAGCAGCCAAGTCCGGACAGGGACCTATGACTACACCTTC. The rearrangement joins TRBV4-3 to TRBJ1-2, with TRBD1 matching 8 bases. The CDR3 runs to 15 residues. Germline values: CDR1 LGHNA, CDR2 YSLEER.

Comments on this clonotype: This may arise from a read error, as a much more abundant clone is one base away. The V and J genes are TRBV5-6 and TRBJ1-2, with D unresolved. CDR1 SGHDT and CDR2 YYEEEE come from the germline V gene. The CDR3 covers 14 residues. CDR3 sequence reads: CASSLGLSHYDYTF. The DNA for the CDR3 is TGTGCCAGCAGCTTGGGTCTAAGTCACTATGACTACACCTTC.